Below are 12 T cell receptor beta chains sequenced from a single sample in a study of CXCR3-negative and CXCR3-positive naive CD8 T cells. For these receptors, no antigen is known. 5' RACE with UMI labels generated the TRB cDNA libraries. No DNA is given; TCRdb re-called the 5' RACE reads and lists each CDR3 protein once. The ten top clones account for about 0.35%, within a sample of some 100,000 distinct CDR3 sequences. Whole-study results and caveats: CXCR3-positive naive cells carried more hydrophobic TRB CDR3s than CXCR3-negative naive cells did.

The sequenced sample consisted of naive CXCR3+ CD8+ T cells from blood. Subset given: CD45RO-CCR7+CD27+CD95- naive CD8+ T cells expressing CXCR3 (TNR3+). Receptor source: a human donor in good health. Some clones in this sample may be carry-over from other donors' samples.

J is TRBJ2-5 and V is TRBV2; without DNA, the TCRdb call of TRBD2 cannot be checked. The CDR3 length is 14 residues. Germline V lookup: CDR1 SNHLY, CDR2 FYNNEI. CDR3 sequence: CASSEKLREETQYF.

The rearrangement uses TRBV20-1 and TRBJ2-1. CDR1 and CDR2 (germline): DFQATT, SNEGSKA (reference sequence). This CDR3 spans 15 amino acids. The CDR3 sequence is CSASLWGGVYNEQFF.

The chain recombines TRBV7-8 with TRBJ2-1; checking the TCRdb D call of TRBD1 is not possible without DNA. This CDR3 has 19 amino acids. Germline V gene lookup returns CDR1 SGHVS and CDR2 FQNEAQ. The CDR3 loop reads CASSLLGTGERIIYNEQFF.

The chain is built from TRBV19 and TRBJ2-1; with no DNA, the TCRdb D assignment of TRBD2 cannot be verified. The length of the CDR3 is 13 residues. The V gene's germline CDR1 is LNHDA and CDR2 SQIVND (reference sequence). This CDR3 is CASSRGFYNEQFF.

V is TRBV9 and J is TRBJ2-7; TCRdb outputs TRBD1, but without DNA this stays unchecked. This CDR3 comprises 15 residues. CDR1 and CDR2 (germline): SGDLS, YYNGEE. CDR3 amino acids: CASSASGTDPSEQYF.

The gene calls are TRBV29-1 and TRBJ2-3; the TCRdb D gene call, TRBD2, has no DNA to confirm it. Looked up from germline, CDR1 is SQVTM and CDR2 is ANQGSEA. This CDR3 has 15 residues. CDR3 in amino acids: CSVEYRGRSTDTQYF.

The chain couples TRBV10-3 to TRBJ2-1; as DNA is missing, the TRBD1 call by TCRdb cannot be tested. CDR3 size: 13 residues. Germline-derived CDR1 and CDR2 are ENHRY and SYGVKD. The CDR3 sequence: CAISENAGRERFF.

V usage is TRBV12-3 or TRBV12-4 and J usage is TRBJ2-3. CDR3 length: 17 amino acids. This CDR3 reads CASSFFVSDFSTDTQYF.

The CDR3 sequence: CASSYSFAGEEFF. V gene TRBV6-5 combines with J gene TRBJ2-1; TCRdb lists TRBD2, though no DNA is available to test this call. The CDR3 loop spans 13 amino acids. Germline CDR1 reads MNHEY; CDR2 reads SVGAGI.

The J gene is TRBJ1-2, the V gene TRBV14; with no DNA, the TCRdb D assignment of TRBD1 cannot be verified. CDR3 size: 15 residues. Looked up from germline, CDR1 is SGHDN and CDR2 is FVKESK. CDR3 residues: CASSQWTGGAYGYTF.

The chain recombines TRBV6-5 with TRBJ2-2; TCRdb selects TRBD1, and the lack of DNA leaves this call unchecked. The CDR3 contains 18 residues. Germline assignment: CDR1 MNHEY and CDR2 SVGAGI. The CDR3: CASSYKAGGAWDTGELFF.

The chain couples TRBV7-8 to TRBJ1-1; TCRdb proposes TRBD1, but this gene call is untestable without DNA. Germline V gene sequence: CDR1 SGHVS, CDR2 FQNEAQ. This CDR3 comprises 11 residues. CDR3 region: CASGLAGATFF.